The 17 T cell receptor beta chains listed next were all sequenced from one sample in a study of blood T cell repertoires in COVID-19. Only in-frame clones appear in the TCRdb table, and some are missing; sequencing was by immunoSEQ multiplex PCR. The repertoire holds 250,000 to 350,000 clones, with around 85% as singletons. What was sequenced was peripheral blood. The receptors stem from a human donor with COVID-19, enrolled during active disease. The donor label of this sample is uncertain.

The chain links TRBV5-1 to TRBJ2-1, with 10 bases lining up with TRBD1. Trimming removed 7 bases from V and 2 bases from J; junction bases left unmatched: 6. The germline V gene encodes CDR1 SGHRS and CDR2 YFSETQ. The CDR3 length is 15 residues. CDR3 residues: CASDSGTGAYNEQFF. The CDR3 bases are TGCGCCAGCGACTCCGGGACAGGGGCCTACAATGAGCAGTTCTTC.

For this clone: Compared with germline, one end of the junction differs, possibly owing to a read error. This rearrangement joins TRBV3-1 (or the pseudogene TRBV3-2) to TRBJ2-1, with 7 bases identical to TRBD2. From germline, CDR1 is LGHDT and CDR2 YNNKEL (reference sequence). This CDR3 region has 14 residues. The CDR3 protein is CASSQDRASGAKVF. The DNA for the CDR3 is TGTGCCAGCAGCCAAGATCGGGCTAGCGGAGCTAAGGTCTTC.

This chain joins TRBV6-5 and TRBJ1-2; 7 bases line up with TRBD1. Germline V gene lookup returns CDR1 MNHEY and CDR2 SVGAGI. The CDR3 consists of 13 residues. V lost 5 bases to trimming and J lost 4 bases; unmatched junction nucleotides: 4. CDR3 protein: CASSTGVFYGYTF. The CDR3 region has the DNA TGTGCCAGCAGTACAGGGGTTTTCTATGGCTACACCTTC.

The rearrangement joins TRBV5-1 to TRBJ1-1; 7 bases map to TRBD1. The trim removed 4 bases at V and 3 bases at J, leaving 9 bases unmatched. The germline V gene encodes CDR1 SGHRS and CDR2 YFSETQ. This CDR3 is 15 amino acids long. CDR3 sequence (DNA): TGCGCCAGCAGCCCGACGACAGGGCGGGACACTGAAGCTTTCTTT. Protein sequence: CASSPTTGRDTEAFF.

V and J are TRBV9 and TRBJ2-1; a possible D gene is TRBD2 (6 bases). The CDR3 extends over 14 amino acids. Germline CDR1 is SGDLS and CDR2 is YYNGEE. Trimming stripped 2 bases from V and 5 bases from J, with 11 bases between. The CDR3 protein is CASSVGGSDNEQFF. In nucleotides, the CDR3 is TGTGCCAGCAGCGTGGGGGGTTCCGACAATGAGCAGTTCTTC.

This chain joins TRBV28 and TRBJ1-2, with a weak D call TRBD1 (6 bases). Germline values: CDR1 MDHEN, CDR2 SYDVKM. V dropped 6 bases and J dropped 4 bases, with 15 bases sitting between them. CDR3 length: 14 residues. CDR3 coding DNA: TGTGCCAGCAGGATCGCCGGGACACCCTATGGCTACACCTTC. Its protein is CASRIAGTPYGYTF.

The J gene is TRBJ2-1, the V gene TRBV5-8; 11 bases are shared with TRBD2. Germline CDR1 and CDR2: SGHTS and YDEGEE. The CDR3 extends over 15 amino acids. J was trimmed by 8 bases and V by 4 bases; bases with no gene match: 8. The CDR3 DNA sequence: TGTGCCAGCAGCCGTACTAGCGGGAGTATTGATGAGCAGTTCTTC. Translating gives CASSRTSGSIDEQFF.

The rearrangement joins TRBV4-1 to TRBJ1-2, with a weak D call TRBD1 (6 bases). This CDR3 comprises 17 residues. Germline CDR1 and CDR2: MGHRA and YSYEKL. Trimming removed 1 base from V and 6 bases from J, with 21 bases in between. The CDR3 here is CASSQVTITGRSDGYTF. The CDR3, as DNA: TGCGCCAGCAGCCAAGTTACTATCACAGGGCGTAGTGATGGCTACACCTTC.

The chain has TRBV5-8 and TRBJ1-2; D may be TRBD1 (6 bases). Trimming took 4 bases from V and 4 from J, leaving 11 bases between them. Per the germline V gene, CDR1 is SGHTS and CDR2 is YDEGEE. There are 13 residues in the CDR3. The CDR3 coding sequence is TGTGCCAGCAGCCCCCGGGGGGCCTATGGCTACACCTTC. It yields the protein CASSPRGAYGYTF.

This clone was picked up one time. J is TRBJ2-4 and V is TRBV11-1; 8 bases map to TRBD1. The CDR3 length is 14 residues. V was pared by 3 bases and J by 5 bases, with 3 bases of the junction left unmatched. CDR1 and CDR2 (germline): SGHAT, FQDESV (reference sequence). CDR3 region: CASSLGGQENIQYF. CDR3 sequence (DNA): TGTGCCAGCAGCTTGGGGGGACAGGAAAACATTCAGTACTTC.

This clone came up once. The chain combines TRBV2 with TRBJ2-1, with 11 nucleotides matching TRBD2. CDR3 size: 16 residues. J was trimmed by 7 bases and V by 9 bases; bases with no gene match: 14. Germline values: CDR1 SNHLY, CDR2 FYNNEI. The DNA for the CDR3 is TGTGCCAGTCAAACGGGAACTAGCGGGAGAGGGAATGAGCAGTTCTTC. Protein product: CASQTGTSGRGNEQFF.

The DNA for the CDR3 is TGTGCCAGCAGTGAAGTTGAAGGAGGGATTGGAGAGCAGTTCTTC. Translation: CASSEVEGGIGEQFF. This sequence joins TRBV6-1 and TRBJ2-1, with D possibly matching TRBD2 (6 bases). CDR3 length equals 15 residues. Germline CDR1 and CDR2: MNHNS and SASEGT. V dropped 1 base and J dropped 10 bases, with 17 bases sitting between them.

The chain joins TRBV28 to TRBJ2-7, with 7 bases lining up with TRBD2. The germline gives CDR1 MDHEN, CDR2 SYDVKM. V was clipped by 7 bases and J by 3 bases; unmatched bases: 6. The CDR3 is 13 amino acids. The CDR3 DNA sequence: TGTGCCAGCACCCTGGGGGGGAGCTACGAGCAGTACTTC. It specifies CASTLGGSYEQYF.

This chain joins TRBV19 and TRBJ2-3, with TRBD2 matching 13 bases. V dropped 6 bases and J dropped 0; count of bases not matched to a gene: 9. CDR1 is LNHDA and CDR2 is SQIVND in the germline V gene (reference sequence). This CDR3 contains 18 residues. As DNA, the CDR3 is TGTGCCAGTAGCGGCGGGACTAGCGGGGTCCCTAGCACAGATACGCAGTATTTT. Translated, it gives CASSGGTSGVPSTDTQYF. Full variable domain (remainder filled in from reference TRBV19 and TRBJ2-3): DGGITQSPKYLFRKEGQNVTLSCEQNLNHDAMYWYRQDPGQGLRLIYYSQIVNDFQKGDIAEGYSVSREKKESFPLTVTSAQKNPTAFYLCASSGGTSGVPSTDTQYFGPGTRLTVL.

The chain links TRBV10-3 to TRBJ2-2; D is ambiguous. This CDR3 has 11 amino acids. Trimming shortened V by 3 bases and J by 6 bases, and 2 bases separated the two germline ends. The germline V gene encodes CDR1 ENHRY and CDR2 SYGVKD. The CDR3 region has the DNA TGTGCCATCAGTGACTCCGGGGAGCTGTTTTTT. It translates to CAISDSGELFF.

This clone has a single count. The chain links TRBV19 to TRBJ1-5; D unresolved. Germline lookup yields CDR1 LNHDA and CDR2 SQIVND (reference sequence). The V gene lost 6 bases and the J gene lost 2 bases, with 17 bases spanning the gap. CDR3 length: 16 residues. The CDR3 protein is CASSPRGFDGNQPQHF. The DNA of the CDR3 is TGTGCCAGTAGCCCTCGGGGATTTGATGGCAATCAGCCCCAGCATTTT. The whole variable domain, filled in from reference TRBV19 and TRBJ1-5, reads DGGITQSPKYLFRKEGQNVTLSCEQNLNHDAMYWYRQDPGQGLRLIYYSQIVNDFQKGDIAEGYSVSREKKESFPLTVTSAQKNPTAFYLCASSPRGFDGNQPQHFGDGTRLSIL.

The chain combines TRBV7-9 with TRBJ2-1, with 7 nucleotides matching TRBD1. CDR3 length: 17 amino acids. Germline trimming cut 6 bases from V and 0 bases from J; bases unmatched to any gene: 11. CDR1 and CDR2 from the germline V gene are SEHNR and FQNEAQ (reference sequence). This chain's CDR3 is CASSPHRTGSSYNEQFF. DNA of the CDR3: TGTGCCAGCAGTCCACATCGGACAGGAAGCTCCTACAATGAGCAGTTCTTC.